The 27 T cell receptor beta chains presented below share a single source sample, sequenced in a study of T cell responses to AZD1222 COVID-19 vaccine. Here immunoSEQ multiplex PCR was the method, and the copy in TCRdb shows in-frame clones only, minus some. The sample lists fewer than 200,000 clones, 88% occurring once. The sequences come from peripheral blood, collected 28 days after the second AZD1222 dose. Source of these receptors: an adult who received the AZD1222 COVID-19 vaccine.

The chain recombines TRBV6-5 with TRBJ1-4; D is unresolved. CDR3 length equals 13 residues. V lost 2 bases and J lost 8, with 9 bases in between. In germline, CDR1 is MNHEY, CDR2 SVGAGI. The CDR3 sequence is CASSYREVEKLFF. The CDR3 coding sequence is TGTGCCAGCAGTTACAGGGAGGTGGAAAAACTGTTTTTT.

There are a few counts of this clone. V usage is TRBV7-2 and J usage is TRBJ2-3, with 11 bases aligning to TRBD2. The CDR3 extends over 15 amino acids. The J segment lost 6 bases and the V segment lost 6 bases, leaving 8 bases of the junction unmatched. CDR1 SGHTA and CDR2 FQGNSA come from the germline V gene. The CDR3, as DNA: TGTGCCAGCAGGGATAGCGGGGGGGCAAGCGATACGCAGTATTTT. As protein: CASRDSGGASDTQYF.

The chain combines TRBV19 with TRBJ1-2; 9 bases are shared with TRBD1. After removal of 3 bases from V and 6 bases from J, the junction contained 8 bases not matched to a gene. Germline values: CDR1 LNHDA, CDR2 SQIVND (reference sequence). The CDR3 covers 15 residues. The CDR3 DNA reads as TGTGCCAGTAGTATGTGGGACAGGGAGGAAGATGGCTACACCTTC. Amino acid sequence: CASSMWDREEDGYTF.

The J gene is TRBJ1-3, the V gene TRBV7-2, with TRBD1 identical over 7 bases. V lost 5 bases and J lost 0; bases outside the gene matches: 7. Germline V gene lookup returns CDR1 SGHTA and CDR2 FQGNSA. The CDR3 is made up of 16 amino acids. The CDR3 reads CASSDVRGNSGNTIYF. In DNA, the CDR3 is TGTGCCAGCAGCGACGTCAGGGGGAACTCTGGAAACACCATATATTTT.

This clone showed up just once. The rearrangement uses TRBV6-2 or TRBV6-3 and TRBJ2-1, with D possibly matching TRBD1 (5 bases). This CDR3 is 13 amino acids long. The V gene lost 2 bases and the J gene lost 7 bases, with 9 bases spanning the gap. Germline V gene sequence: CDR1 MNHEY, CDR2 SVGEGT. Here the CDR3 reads CASSYGAVNEQFF. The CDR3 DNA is TGTGCCAGCAGTTACGGGGCGGTAAATGAGCAGTTCTTC.

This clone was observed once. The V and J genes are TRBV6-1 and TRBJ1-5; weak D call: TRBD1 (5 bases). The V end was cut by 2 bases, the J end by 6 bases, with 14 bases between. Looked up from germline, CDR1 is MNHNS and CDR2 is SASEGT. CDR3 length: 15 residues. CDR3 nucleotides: TGTGCCAGCAGTGAATGGGGGATAAGGGTTCAGCCCCAGCATTTT. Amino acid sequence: CASSEWGIRVQPQHF.

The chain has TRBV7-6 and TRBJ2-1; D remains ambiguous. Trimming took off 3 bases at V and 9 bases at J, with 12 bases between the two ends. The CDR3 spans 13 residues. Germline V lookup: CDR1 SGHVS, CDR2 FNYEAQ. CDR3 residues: CASSLDGAAEQFF. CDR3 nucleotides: TGTGCCAGCAGCTTGGACGGTGCGGCTGAGCAGTTCTTC.

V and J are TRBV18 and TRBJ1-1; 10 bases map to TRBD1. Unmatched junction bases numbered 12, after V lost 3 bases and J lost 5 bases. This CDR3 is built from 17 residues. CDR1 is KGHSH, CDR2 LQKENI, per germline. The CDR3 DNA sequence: TGTGCCAGCTCACCCTGGGGGACAGGGGATCTATGGACTGAAGCTTTCTTT. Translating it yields CASSPWGTGDLWTEAFF.

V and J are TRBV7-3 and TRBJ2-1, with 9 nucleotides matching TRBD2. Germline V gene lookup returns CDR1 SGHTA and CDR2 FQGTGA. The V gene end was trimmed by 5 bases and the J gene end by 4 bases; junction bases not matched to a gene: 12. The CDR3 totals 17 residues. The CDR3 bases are TGTGCCAGCAGCCCCCATCCGCTAGCGGGGAGATACAATGAGCAGTTCTTC. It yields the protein CASSPHPLAGRYNEQFF.

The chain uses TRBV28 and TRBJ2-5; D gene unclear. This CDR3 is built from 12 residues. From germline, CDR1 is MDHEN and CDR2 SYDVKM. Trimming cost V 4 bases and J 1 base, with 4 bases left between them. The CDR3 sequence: CASSSFQETQYF. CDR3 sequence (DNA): TGTGCCAGCAGTTCGTTCCAAGAGACCCAGTACTTC.

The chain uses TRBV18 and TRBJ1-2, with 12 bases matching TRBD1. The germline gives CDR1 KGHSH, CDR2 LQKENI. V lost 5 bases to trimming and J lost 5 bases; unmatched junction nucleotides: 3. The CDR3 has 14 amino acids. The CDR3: CASSGTGGSYGYTF. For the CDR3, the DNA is TGTGCCAGCTCAGGGACAGGGGGCAGTTATGGCTACACCTTC.

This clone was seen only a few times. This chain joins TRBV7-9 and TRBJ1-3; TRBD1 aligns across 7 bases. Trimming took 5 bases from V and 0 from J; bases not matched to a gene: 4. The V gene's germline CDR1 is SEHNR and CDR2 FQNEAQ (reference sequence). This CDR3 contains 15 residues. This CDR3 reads CASSLGTVSGNTIYF. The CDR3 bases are TGTGCCAGCAGCCTAGGGACAGTCTCTGGAAACACCATATATTTT.

The CDR3 nucleotides read TGTGCCACCAGCAGACAGGGGCCCACCCAAGAGACCCAGTACTTC. Its protein is CATSRQGPTQETQYF. This sequence joins TRBV15 and TRBJ2-5, with D possibly TRBD1 on 6 matching bases. Germline loops: CDR1 LNHNV, CDR2 YYDKDF (reference sequence). Trimming took off 2 bases at V and 1 base at J, with 11 bases between the two ends. The CDR3 consists of 15 residues.

CDR3 bases: TGTGCCAGCAGCCAAACGCTGATTGCTGAGCAGTTCTTC. This codes for CASSQTLIAEQFF. V gene TRBV7-2 combines with J gene TRBJ2-1, with D hard to call. V lost 5 bases and J 9 bases, leaving 14 bases between the germline ends. The V gene's germline CDR1 is SGHTA and CDR2 FQGNSA. This CDR3 has 13 residues.

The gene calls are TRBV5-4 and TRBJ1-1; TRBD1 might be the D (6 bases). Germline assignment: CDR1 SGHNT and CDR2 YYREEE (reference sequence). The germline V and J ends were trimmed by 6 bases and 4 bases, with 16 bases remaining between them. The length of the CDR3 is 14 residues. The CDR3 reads CASTPTGGSTEAFF. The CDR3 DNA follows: TGTGCCAGCACCCCGACAGGCGGGAGCACTGAAGCTTTCTTT.

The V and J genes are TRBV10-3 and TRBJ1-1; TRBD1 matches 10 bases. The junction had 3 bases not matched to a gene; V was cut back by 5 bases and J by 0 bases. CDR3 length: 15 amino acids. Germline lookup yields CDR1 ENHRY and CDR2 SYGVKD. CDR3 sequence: CAISMTGGMNTEAFF. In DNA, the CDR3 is TGTGCCATCAGTATGACAGGGGGCATGAACACTGAAGCTTTCTTT.

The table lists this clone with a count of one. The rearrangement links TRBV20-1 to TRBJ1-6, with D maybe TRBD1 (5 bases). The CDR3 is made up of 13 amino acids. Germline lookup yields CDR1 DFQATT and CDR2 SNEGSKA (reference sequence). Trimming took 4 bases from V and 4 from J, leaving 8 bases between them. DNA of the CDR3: TGCAGTGCTACTGACAGTTATAATTCACCCCTCCACTTT. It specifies CSATDSYNSPLHF.

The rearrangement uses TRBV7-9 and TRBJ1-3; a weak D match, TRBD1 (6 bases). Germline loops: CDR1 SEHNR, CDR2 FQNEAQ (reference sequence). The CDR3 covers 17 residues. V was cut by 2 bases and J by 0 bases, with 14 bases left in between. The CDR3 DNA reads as TGTGCCAGCAGCTTAAAGCGGTTAGGGGGCTCTGGAAACACCATATATTTT. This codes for CASSLKRLGGSGNTIYF. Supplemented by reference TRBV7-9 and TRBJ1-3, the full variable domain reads DTGVSQNPRHKITKRGQNVTFRCDPISEHNRLYWYRQTLGQGPEFLTYFQNEAQLEKSRLLSDRFSAERPKGSFSTLEIQRTEQGDSAMYLCASSLKRLGGSGNTIYFGEGSWLTVV.

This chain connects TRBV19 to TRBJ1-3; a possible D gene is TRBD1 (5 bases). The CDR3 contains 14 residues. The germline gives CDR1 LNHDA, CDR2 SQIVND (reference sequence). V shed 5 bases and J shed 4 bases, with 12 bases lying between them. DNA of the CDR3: TGTGCCAGTAGTGCCGCAGGGTCGGGAAACACCATATATTTT. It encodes CASSAAGSGNTIYF.

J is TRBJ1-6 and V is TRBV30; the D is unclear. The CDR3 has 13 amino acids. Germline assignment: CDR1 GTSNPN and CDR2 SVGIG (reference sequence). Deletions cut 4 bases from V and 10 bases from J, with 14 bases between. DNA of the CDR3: TGTGCCTGGAAACCGTCGCCCTCATCACCCCTCCACTTT. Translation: CAWKPSPSSPLHF.

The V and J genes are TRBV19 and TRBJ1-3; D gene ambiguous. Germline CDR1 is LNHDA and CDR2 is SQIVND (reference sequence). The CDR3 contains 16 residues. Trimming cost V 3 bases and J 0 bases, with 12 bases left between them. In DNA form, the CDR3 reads TGTGCCAGTAGTATGGATCGCGGTTTCTCTGGAAACACCATATATTTT. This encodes CASSMDRGFSGNTIYF. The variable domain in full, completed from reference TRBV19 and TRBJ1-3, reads DGGITQSPKYLFRKEGQNVTLSCEQNLNHDAMYWYRQDPGQGLRLIYYSQIVNDFQKGDIAEGYSVSREKKESFPLTVTSAQKNPTAFYLCASSMDRGFSGNTIYFGEGSWLTVV.

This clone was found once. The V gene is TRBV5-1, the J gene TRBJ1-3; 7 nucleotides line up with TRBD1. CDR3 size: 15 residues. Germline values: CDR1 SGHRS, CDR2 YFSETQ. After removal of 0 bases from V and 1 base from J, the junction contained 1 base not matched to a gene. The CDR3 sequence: CASSLGGQSGNTIYF. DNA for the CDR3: TGCGCCAGCAGCTTGGGGGGACAGTCTGGAAACACCATATATTTT. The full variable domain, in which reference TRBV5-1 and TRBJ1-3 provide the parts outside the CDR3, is KAGVTQTPRYLIKTRGQQVTLSCSPISGHRSVSWYQQTPGQGLQFLFEYFSETQRNKGNFPGRFSGRQFSNSRSEMNVSTLELGDSALYLCASSLGGQSGNTIYFGEGSWLTVV.

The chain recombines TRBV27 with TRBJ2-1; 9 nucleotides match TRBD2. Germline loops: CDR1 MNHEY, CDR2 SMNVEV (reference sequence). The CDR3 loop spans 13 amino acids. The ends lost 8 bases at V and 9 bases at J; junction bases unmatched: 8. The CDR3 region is CASGWRGGFEQFF. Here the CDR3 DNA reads TGTGCCAGCGGGTGGCGGGGGGGATTTGAGCAGTTCTTC.

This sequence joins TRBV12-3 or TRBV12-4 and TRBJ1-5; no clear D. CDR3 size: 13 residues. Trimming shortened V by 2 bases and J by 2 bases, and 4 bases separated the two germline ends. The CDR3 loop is CASSLRGNQPQHF. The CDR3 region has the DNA TGTGCCAGCAGTTTACGTGGCAATCAGCCCCAGCATTTT.

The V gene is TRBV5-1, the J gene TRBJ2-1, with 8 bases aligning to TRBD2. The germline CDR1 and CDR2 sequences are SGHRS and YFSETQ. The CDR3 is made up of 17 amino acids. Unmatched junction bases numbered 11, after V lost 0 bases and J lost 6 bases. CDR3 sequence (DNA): TGCGCCAGCAGCTTGGGGGTTGGGACTAGAGTTCGCAATGAGCAGTTCTTC. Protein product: CASSLGVGTRVRNEQFF.

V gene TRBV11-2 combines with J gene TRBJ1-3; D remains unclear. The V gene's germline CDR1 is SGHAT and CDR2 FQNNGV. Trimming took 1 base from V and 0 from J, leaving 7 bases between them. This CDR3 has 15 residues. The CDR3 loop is CASSLGWASGNTIYF. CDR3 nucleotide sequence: TGTGCCAGCAGCTTAGGCTGGGCCTCTGGAAACACCATATATTTT. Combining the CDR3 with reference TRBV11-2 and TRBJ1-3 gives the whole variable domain EAGVAQSPRYKIIEKRQSVAFWCNPISGHATLYWYQQILGQGPKLLIQFQNNGVVDDSQLPKDRFSAERLKGVDSTLKIQPAKLEDSAVYLCASSLGWASGNTIYFGEGSWLTVV.

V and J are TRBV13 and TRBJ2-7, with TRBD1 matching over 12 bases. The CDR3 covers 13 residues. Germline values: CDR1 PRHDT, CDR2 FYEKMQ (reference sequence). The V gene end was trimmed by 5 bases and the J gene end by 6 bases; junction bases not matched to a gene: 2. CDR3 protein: CASSRDRGPEQYF. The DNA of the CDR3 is TGTGCCAGCAGCCGGGACAGGGGGCCCGAGCAGTACTTC.